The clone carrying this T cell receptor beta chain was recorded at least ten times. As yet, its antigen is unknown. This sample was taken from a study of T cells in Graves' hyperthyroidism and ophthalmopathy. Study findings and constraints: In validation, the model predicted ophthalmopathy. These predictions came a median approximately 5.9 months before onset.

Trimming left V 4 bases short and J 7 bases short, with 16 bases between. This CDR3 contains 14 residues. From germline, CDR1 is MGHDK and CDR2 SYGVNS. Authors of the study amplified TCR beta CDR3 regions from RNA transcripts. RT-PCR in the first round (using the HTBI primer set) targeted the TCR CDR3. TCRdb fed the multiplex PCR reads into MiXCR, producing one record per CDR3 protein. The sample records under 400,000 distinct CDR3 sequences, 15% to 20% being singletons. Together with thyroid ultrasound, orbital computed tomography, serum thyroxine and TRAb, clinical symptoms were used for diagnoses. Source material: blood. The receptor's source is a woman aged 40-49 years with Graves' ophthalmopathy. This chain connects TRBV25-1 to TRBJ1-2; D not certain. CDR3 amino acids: CASSGDPPASGYTF. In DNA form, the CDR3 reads TGTGCCAGCAGTGGTGACCCACCTGCGAGTGGCTACACCTTC.